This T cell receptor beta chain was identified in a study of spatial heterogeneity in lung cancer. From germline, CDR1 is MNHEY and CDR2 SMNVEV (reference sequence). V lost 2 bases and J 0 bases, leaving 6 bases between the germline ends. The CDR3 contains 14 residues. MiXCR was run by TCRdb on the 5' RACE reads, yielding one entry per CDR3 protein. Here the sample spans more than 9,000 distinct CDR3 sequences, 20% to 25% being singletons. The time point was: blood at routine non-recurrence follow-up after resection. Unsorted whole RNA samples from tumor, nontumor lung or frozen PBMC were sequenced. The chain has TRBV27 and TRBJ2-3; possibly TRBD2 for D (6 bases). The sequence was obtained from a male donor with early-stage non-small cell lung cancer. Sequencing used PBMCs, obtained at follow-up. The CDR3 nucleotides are TGTGCCAGCAGTTTAGGGGGGAGCACAGATACGCAGTATTTT. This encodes CASSLGGSTDTQYF.